The 9 T cell receptor beta chains below all came from one sample that was sequenced in a study of blood T cell repertoires in COVID-19. Here immunoSEQ multiplex PCR was the method, and the copy in TCRdb shows in-frame clones only, minus some. Of 250,000 or so clones in the sample, 70% to 90% are singletons; the top ten hold less than 3.5%. The sequencing sample was made of peripheral blood. These receptor sequences come from a man younger than 45 with COVID-19, enrolled during active disease.

The chain combines TRBV30 with TRBJ2-3, with 10 bases aligning to TRBD2. V dropped 0 bases and J dropped 3; count of bases not matched to a gene: 18. The CDR3 is 20 amino acids. Germline V gene lookup returns CDR1 GTSNPN and CDR2 SVGIG (reference sequence). The CDR3 nucleotides read TGTGCCTGGAGTGTCCCGCCTGGGAGCGGGAGGGCCGGGTGGACAGATACGCAGTATTTT. This codes for CAWSVPPGSGRAGWTDTQYF.

The chain uses TRBV7-2 and TRBJ2-7; TRBD1 aligns across 9 bases. Germline assignment: CDR1 SGHTA and CDR2 FQGNSA. This CDR3 is built from 16 residues. The V and J ends lost 1 base and 7 bases, in that order; junction bases with no gene match: 11. CDR3 bases: TGTGCCAGCAGCTTAGACAGGGGGCCCGAATCGGGGGAGCAGTACTTC. It is translated as CASSLDRGPESGEQYF. The full variable domain, its missing parts supplied by reference TRBV7-2 and TRBJ2-7, is GAGVSQSPSNKVTEKGKDVELRCDPISGHTALYWYRQSLGQGLEFLIYFQGNSAPDKSGLPSDRFSAERTGGSVSTLTIQRTQQEDSAVYLCASSLDRGPESGEQYFGPGTRLTVT.

V gene TRBV7-3 combines with J gene TRBJ2-1; 9 bases are shared with TRBD2. The CDR3 covers 19 residues. Germline assignment: CDR1 SGHTA and CDR2 FQGTGA. V was clipped by 4 bases and J by 2 bases; unmatched bases: 15. The CDR3 nucleotides read TGTGCCAGCAGCTCCCCCCCCCGGGGTAGCGGGAGTGCCTACAATGAGCAGTTCTTC. Its translation: CASSSPPRGSGSAYNEQFF.

This chain uses TRBV11-2 with TRBJ1-1, with 7 bases identical to TRBD1. The CDR3 is 14 residues long. Germline V CDR1 and CDR2: SGHAT, FQNNGV. The V and J ends lost 0 bases and 5 bases, in that order; junction bases with no gene match: 3. In nucleotides, the CDR3 is TGTGCCAGCAGCTTAGAAGGCAGGGGGACTGAAGCTTTCTTT. Amino acids: CASSLEGRGTEAFF.

This chain connects TRBV18 to TRBJ2-5, with 10 bases aligning to TRBD2. The CDR3 sequence is 17 residues long. Germline V CDR1 and CDR2: KGHSH, LQKENI. The J segment lost 4 bases and the V segment lost 1 base, leaving 9 bases of the junction unmatched. CDR3 sequence (DNA): TGTGCCAGCTCACCACTCGGACAGCGGGGGGGCTCAGAGACCCAGTACTTC. It encodes CASSPLGQRGGSETQYF.

The chain uses TRBV7-3 and TRBJ1-3, with a possible D match to TRBD1 (5 bases). V lost 5 bases, J lost 4 bases, and 9 bases lay in between. The CDR3 runs 13 residues. Germline V lookup: CDR1 SGHTA, CDR2 FQGTGA. In nucleotides, the CDR3 is TGTGCCAGCAGCGCCGGGGGAGGAAACACCATATATTTT. It codes for CASSAGGGNTIYF.

The V call is TRBV7-6, the J call TRBJ2-1; possibly TRBD2 for D (5 bases). Germline values: CDR1 SGHVS, CDR2 FNYEAQ. This CDR3 contains 15 residues. Trimming shortened V by 2 bases and J by 7 bases, and 15 bases separated the two germline ends. DNA for the CDR3: TGTGCCAGCAGCTTATTTGCTACCCGGGGAAATGAGCAGTTCTTC. Amino acids: CASSLFATRGNEQFF.

The chain carries TRBV15 and TRBJ2-7; weak D call: TRBD1 (5 bases). V was cut by 2 bases and J by 4 bases, with 27 bases left in between. The CDR3 is 19 residues long. CDR1 and CDR2 (germline): LNHNV, YYDKDF (reference sequence). The CDR3 region is CATSRPGRGPESASYEQYF. CDR3 nucleotide sequence: TGTGCCACCAGCAGACCAGGGCGAGGTCCGGAGTCGGCCAGTTACGAGCAGTACTTC.

CDR3: CASSPMIGGTDTQYF. Here the CDR3 DNA reads TGTGCCAGCTCACCAATGATCGGGGGCACAGATACGCAGTATTTT. The genes are TRBV18 and TRBJ2-3, with a tentative D call TRBD2 (5 bases). Trimming stripped 2 bases from V and 1 base from J, with 10 bases between. The germline V gene has CDR1 KGHSH and CDR2 LQKENI. This CDR3 has 15 amino acids.